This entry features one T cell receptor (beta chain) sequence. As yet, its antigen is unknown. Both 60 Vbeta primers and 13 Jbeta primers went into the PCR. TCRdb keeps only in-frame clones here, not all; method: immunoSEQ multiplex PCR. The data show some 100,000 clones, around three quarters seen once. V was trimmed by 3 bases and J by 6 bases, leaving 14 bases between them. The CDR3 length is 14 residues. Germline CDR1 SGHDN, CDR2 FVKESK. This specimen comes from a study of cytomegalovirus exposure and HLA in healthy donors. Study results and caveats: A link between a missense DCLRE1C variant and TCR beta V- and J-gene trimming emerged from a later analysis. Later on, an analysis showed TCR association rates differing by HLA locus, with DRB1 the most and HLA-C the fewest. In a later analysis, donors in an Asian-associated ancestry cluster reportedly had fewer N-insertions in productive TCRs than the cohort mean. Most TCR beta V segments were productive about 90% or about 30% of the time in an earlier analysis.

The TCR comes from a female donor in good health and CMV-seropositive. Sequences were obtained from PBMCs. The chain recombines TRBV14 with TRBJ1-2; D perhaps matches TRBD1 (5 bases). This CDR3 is CASSQATGGHGYTF. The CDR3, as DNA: TGTGCCAGCAGCCAGGCCACGGGGGGACATGGCTACACCTTC.